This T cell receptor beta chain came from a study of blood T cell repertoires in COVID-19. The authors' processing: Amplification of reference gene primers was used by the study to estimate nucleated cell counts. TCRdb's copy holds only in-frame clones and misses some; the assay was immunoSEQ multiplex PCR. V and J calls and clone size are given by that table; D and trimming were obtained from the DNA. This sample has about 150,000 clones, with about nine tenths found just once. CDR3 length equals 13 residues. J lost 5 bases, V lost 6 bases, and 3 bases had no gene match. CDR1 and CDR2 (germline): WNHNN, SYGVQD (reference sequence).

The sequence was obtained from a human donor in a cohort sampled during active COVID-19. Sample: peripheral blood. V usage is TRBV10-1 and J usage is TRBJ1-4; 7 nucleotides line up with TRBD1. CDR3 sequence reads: CASSPGQNEKLFF. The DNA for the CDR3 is TGCGCCAGCAGCCCGGGACAGAATGAAAAACTGTTTTTT.